A single sample gave rise to the 7 T cell receptor beta chains below, sequenced in a study of OX40 agonist ivuxolimab in advanced cancers. The data were produced by immunoSEQ multiplex PCR, yet TCRdb's version contains in-frame clones alone and is incomplete. The sample has about 12,000 clones, about 83% seen once. Sample: CD4+ or CD8+ T cells sorted from blood, taken in a trial of the OX40 agonist ivuxolimab. The receptors stem from an adult with an advanced solid tumor such as melanoma, head and neck, liver or kidney cancer.

The rearrangement joins TRBV7-2 to TRBJ2-7, with 8 bases fitting TRBD1. CDR3 length: 15 amino acids. V gave up 5 bases and J gave up 2 bases; unmatched junction bases: 8. Germline CDR1 and CDR2: SGHTA and FQGNSA. The chain's CDR3 is CASSQDREGAYEQYF. CDR3 DNA: TGTGCCAGCAGCCAGGACAGGGAAGGCGCCTACGAGCAGTACTTC.

The chain joins TRBV7-3 to TRBJ2-2, with D hard to call. The germline V and J ends were trimmed by 5 bases and 6 bases, with 10 bases remaining between them. Germline V gives CDR1 SGHTA, CDR2 FQGTGA. This CDR3 has 13 residues. CDR3 protein: CASSLTPSGELFF. The CDR3 nucleotides are TGTGCCAGCAGCCTGACTCCGTCCGGGGAGCTGTTTTTT.

The V and J genes are TRBV4-3 and TRBJ1-3, with D unclear. This CDR3 comprises 16 residues. Between the trimmed V and J ends, which lost 1 base and 4 bases, there was a span of 14 bases. Germline assignment: CDR1 LGHNA and CDR2 YSLEER. The CDR3 DNA reads TGCGCCAGCAGCCAAGGTATCGGAGTTGGGGGAAACACCATATATTTT. Protein product: CASSQGIGVGGNTIYF.

The chain has TRBV6-5 and TRBJ2-1, with 9 bases aligning to TRBD2. Germline V lookup: CDR1 MNHEY, CDR2 SVGAGI. There are 15 residues in the CDR3. V was clipped by 6 bases and J by 3 bases; unmatched bases: 6. This CDR3 reads CASSPGTSNYNEQFF. CDR3 bases: TGTGCCAGCAGCCCCGGGACTAGCAACTACAATGAGCAGTTCTTC.

The J gene is TRBJ2-6, the V gene TRBV9; D is ambiguous. This CDR3 contains 17 residues. Germline CDR1 reads SGDLS; CDR2 reads YYNGEE. Trimming removed 0 bases at V and 0 bases at J, with 10 bases between. The CDR3 nucleotides are TGTGCCAGCAGCGTAGCCCCCCAACTCTCTGGGGCCAACGTCCTGACTTTC. It yields the protein CASSVAPQLSGANVLTF. Full variable domain (outside the CDR3, taken from reference TRBV9 and TRBJ2-6): DSGVTQTPKHLITATGQRVTLRCSPRSGDLSVYWYQQSLDQGLQFLIQYYNGEERAKGNILERFSAQQFPDLHSELNLSSLELGDSALYFCASSVAPQLSGANVLTFGAGSRLTVL.

This clone was counted a few times. The chain employs TRBV28 and TRBJ1-5; D ambiguous. The CDR3 sequence is 15 residues long. Germline V gives CDR1 MDHEN, CDR2 SYDVKM. V was shortened by 3 bases and J by 0 bases, with 9 bases between the two germline ends. CDR3 DNA: TGTGCCAGCAGTTTTGTTAGGGCTAGCAATCAGCCCCAGCATTTT. Translation: CASSFVRASNQPQHF. Supplemented by reference TRBV28 and TRBJ1-5, the full variable domain reads DVKVTQSSRYLVKRTGEKVFLECVQDMDHENMFWYRQDPGLGLRLIYFSYDVKMKEKGDIPEGYSVSREKKERFSLILESASTNQTSMYLCASSFVRASNQPQHFGDGTRLSIL.

The rearrangement links TRBV4-2 to TRBJ1-5, with D possibly being TRBD1 (5 bases). From germline, CDR1 is LGHNA and CDR2 YNFKEQ. The CDR3 runs to 17 residues. V lost 2 bases and J lost 4, with 18 bases in between. CDR3 nucleotide sequence: TGTGCCAGCAGCCAACATGAAGGGGTTTCCCGAAATCAGCCCCAGCATTTT. Amino acids: CASSQHEGVSRNQPQHF.